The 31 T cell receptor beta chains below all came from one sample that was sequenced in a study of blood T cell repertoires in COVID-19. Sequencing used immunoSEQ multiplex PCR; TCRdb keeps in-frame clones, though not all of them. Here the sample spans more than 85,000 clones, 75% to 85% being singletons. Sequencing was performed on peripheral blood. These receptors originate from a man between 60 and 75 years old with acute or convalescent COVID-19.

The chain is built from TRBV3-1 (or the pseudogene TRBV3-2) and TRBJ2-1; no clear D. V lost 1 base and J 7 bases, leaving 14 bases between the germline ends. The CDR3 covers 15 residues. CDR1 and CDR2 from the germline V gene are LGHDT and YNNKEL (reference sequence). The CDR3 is CASSQGASTGNEQFF. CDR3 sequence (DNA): TGTGCCAGCAGCCAAGGGGCCTCCACTGGGAATGAGCAGTTCTTC.

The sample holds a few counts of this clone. DNA of the CDR3: TGTGCCAGCAGCCACCCGCGGGAGCGCCTCTCCTACGAGCAGTACTTC. As protein: CASSHPRERLSYEQYF. The chain recombines TRBV7-3 with TRBJ2-7, with 7 bases identical to TRBD2. The CDR3 is 16 amino acids. CDR1 and CDR2 (germline): SGHTA, FQGTGA. The J segment lost 0 bases and the V segment lost 5 bases, leaving 10 bases of the junction unmatched.

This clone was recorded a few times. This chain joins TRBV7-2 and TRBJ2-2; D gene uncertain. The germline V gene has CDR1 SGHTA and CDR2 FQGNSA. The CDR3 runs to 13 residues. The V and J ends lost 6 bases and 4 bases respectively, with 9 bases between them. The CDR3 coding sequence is TGTGCCAGCAGGCAGGTCGGCACCGGGGAGCTGTTTTTT. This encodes CASRQVGTGELFF.

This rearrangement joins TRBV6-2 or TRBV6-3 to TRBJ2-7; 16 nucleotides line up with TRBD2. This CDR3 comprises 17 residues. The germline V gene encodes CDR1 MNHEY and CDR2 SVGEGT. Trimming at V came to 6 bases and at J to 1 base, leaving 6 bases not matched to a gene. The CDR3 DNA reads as TGTGCCAGCAGCTCCGGGACTAGCGGGAGGGAATCCTACGAGCAGTACGTC. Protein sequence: CASSSGTSGRESYEQYV.

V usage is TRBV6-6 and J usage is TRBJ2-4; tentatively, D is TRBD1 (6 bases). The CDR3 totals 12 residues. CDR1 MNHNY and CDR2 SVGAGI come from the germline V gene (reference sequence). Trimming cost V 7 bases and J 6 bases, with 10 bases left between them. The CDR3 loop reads CASNRERNIQYF. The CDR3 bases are TGTGCCAGCAACAGGGAGAGAAACATTCAGTACTTC.

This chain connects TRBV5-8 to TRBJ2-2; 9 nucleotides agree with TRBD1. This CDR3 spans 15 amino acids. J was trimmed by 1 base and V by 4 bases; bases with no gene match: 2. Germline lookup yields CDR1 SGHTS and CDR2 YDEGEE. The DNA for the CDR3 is TGTGCCAGCAGCCCGGGACAGGGGAACACCGGGGAGCTGTTTTTT. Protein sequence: CASSPGQGNTGELFF.

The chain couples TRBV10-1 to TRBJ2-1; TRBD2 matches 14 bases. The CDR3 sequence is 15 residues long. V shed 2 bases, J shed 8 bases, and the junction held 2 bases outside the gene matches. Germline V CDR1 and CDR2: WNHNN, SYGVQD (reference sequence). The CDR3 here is CASSEATSGRDEQFF. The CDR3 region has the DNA TGCGCCAGCAGTGAGGCGACTAGCGGGAGGGATGAGCAGTTCTTC.

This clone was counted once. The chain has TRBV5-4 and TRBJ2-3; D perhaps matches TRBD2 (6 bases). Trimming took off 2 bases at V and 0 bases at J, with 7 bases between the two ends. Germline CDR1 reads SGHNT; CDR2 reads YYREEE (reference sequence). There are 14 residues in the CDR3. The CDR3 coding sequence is TGTGCCAGCAGCTTAGGGACTAGCACAGATACGCAGTATTTT. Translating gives CASSLGTSTDTQYF.

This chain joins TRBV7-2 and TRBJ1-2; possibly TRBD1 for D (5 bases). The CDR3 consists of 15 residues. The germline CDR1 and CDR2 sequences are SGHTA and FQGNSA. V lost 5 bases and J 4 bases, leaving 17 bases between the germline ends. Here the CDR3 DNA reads TGTGCCAGCAGCCCAAGGGCAGGGTTCCCCTATGGCTACACCTTC. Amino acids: CASSPRAGFPYGYTF.

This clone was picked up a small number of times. CDR3 DNA: TGTGCCAGCAGCTCGGAACTAGCTTCAGATACGCAGTATTTT. This sequence encodes CASSSELASDTQYF. The chain employs TRBV5-8 and TRBJ2-3; possibly TRBD2 for D (6 bases). The ends were cut back, 3 bases at V and 4 bases at J, with 12 bases in the middle. Germline V gene lookup returns CDR1 SGHTS and CDR2 YDEGEE. The CDR3 loop spans 14 amino acids.

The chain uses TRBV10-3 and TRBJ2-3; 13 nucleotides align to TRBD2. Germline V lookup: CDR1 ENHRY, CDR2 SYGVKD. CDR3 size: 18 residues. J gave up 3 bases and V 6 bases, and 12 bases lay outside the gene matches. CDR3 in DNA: TGTGCCATCAGATCCCCCGGACTAGCGGGAGAAGAGACAGATACGCAGTATTTT. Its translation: CAIRSPGLAGEETDTQYF.

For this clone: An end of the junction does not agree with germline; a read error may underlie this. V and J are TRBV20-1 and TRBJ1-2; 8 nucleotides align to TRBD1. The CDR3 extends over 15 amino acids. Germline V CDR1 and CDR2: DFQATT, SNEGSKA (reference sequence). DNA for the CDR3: TGCAGTGCTAGTGCCACCGAGACAGGGGCGTATGTCTACACCTTC. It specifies CSASATETGAYVYTF.

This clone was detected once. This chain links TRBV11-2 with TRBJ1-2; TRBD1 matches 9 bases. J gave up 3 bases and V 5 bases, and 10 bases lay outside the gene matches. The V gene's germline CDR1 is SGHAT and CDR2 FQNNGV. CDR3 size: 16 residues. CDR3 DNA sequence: TGTGCCAGCAGCCAAGGGACAGGGAGCCTCCACTATGGCTACACCTTC. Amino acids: CASSQGTGSLHYGYTF.

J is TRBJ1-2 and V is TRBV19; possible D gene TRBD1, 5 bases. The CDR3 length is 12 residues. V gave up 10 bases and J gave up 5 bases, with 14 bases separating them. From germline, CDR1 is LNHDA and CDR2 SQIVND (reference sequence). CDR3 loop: CATTEGPYGYTF. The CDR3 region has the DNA TGTGCCACCACGGAGGGACCGTATGGCTACACCTTC. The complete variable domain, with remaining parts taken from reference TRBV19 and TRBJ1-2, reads DGGITQSPKYLFRKEGQNVTLSCEQNLNHDAMYWYRQDPGQGLRLIYYSQIVNDFQKGDIAEGYSVSREKKESFPLTVTSAQKNPTAFYLCATTEGPYGYTFGSGTRLTVV.

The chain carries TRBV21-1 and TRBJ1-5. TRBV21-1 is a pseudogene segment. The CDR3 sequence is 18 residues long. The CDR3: CASSKLKGGGEGNQPQHF. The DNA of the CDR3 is TGTGCCAGCAGCAAGCTTAAGGGGGGCGGGGAGGGTAATCAGCCCCAGCATTTT.

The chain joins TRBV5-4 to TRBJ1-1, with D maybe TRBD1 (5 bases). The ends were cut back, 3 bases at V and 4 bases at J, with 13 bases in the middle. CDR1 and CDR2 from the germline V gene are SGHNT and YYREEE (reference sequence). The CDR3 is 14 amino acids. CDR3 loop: CASSSTRGSTEAFF. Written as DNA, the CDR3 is TGTGCCAGCAGCTCCACCCGGGGGAGCACTGAAGCTTTCTTT.

The CDR3 DNA follows: TGTGCCAGCAGCAGGGACTCAAAAGAGACCCAGTACTTC. This translates into CASSRDSKETQYF. The chain has TRBV2 and TRBJ2-5, with D perhaps matching TRBD2 (6 bases). Trimming stripped 6 bases from V and 3 bases from J, with 11 bases between. Germline lookup yields CDR1 SNHLY and CDR2 FYNNEI. CDR3 length: 13 residues.

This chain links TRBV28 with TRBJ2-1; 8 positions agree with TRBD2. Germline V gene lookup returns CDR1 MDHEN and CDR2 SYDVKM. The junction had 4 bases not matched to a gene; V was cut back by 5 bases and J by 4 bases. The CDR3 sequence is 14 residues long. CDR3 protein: CASSRSGRYNEQFF. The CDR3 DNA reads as TGTGCCAGCAGTCGAAGCGGGAGATACAATGAGCAGTTCTTC.

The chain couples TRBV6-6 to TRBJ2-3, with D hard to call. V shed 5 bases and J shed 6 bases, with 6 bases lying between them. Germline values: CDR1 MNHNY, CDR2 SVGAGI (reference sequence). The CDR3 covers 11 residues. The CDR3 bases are TGTGCCAGCAGTGGCAAGGATACGCAGTATTTT. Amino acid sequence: CASSGKDTQYF.

CDR3 nucleotide sequence: TGTGCCAGCTCACAACTAGCGGGAGGGCTAACAGATACGCAGTATTTT. As protein: CASSQLAGGLTDTQYF. The chain is built from TRBV18 and TRBJ2-3; 13 bases fit TRBD2. V lost 4 bases to trimming and J lost 3 bases; unmatched junction nucleotides: 4. Germline CDR1 KGHSH, CDR2 LQKENI. The CDR3 spans 16 residues.

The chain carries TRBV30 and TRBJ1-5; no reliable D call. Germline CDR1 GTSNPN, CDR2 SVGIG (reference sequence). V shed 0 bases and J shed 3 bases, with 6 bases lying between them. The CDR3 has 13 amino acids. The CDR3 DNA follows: TGTGCCTGGAGTGTGCAGTACAATCAGCCCCAGCATTTT. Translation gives CAWSVQYNQPQHF.

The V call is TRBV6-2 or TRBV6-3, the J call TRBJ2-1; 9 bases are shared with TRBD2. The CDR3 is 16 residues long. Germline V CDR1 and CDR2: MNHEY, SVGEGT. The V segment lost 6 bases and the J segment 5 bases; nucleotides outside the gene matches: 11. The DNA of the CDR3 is TGTGCCAGCAGATACCCGGGACTAGCCCCGAACAATGAGCAGTTCTTC. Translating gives CASRYPGLAPNNEQFF.

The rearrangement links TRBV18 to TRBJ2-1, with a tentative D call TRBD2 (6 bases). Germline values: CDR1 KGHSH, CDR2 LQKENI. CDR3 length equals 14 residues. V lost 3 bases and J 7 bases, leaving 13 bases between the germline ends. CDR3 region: CASSPPVAGNEQFF. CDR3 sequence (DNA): TGTGCCAGCTCACCCCCGGTGGCGGGGAATGAGCAGTTCTTC. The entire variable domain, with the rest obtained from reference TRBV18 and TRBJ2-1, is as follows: NAGVMQNPRHLVRRRGQEARLRCSPMKGHSHVYWYRQLPEEGLKFMVYLQKENIIDESGMPKERFSAEFPKEGPSILRIQQVVRGDSAAYFCASSPPVAGNEQFFGPGTRLTVL.

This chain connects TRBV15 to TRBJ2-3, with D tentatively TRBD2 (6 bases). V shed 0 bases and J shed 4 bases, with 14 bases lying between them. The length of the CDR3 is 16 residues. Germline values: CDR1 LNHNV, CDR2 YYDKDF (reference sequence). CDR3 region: CATSREREVLADTQYF. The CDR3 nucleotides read TGTGCCACCAGCAGAGAGAGGGAGGTGTTAGCAGATACGCAGTATTTT. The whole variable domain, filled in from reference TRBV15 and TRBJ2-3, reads DAMVIQNPRYQVTQFGKPVTLSCSQTLNHNVMYWYQQKSSQAPKLLFHYYDKDFNNEADTPDNFQSRRPNTSFCFLDIRSPGLGDTAMYLCATSREREVLADTQYFGPGTRLTVL.

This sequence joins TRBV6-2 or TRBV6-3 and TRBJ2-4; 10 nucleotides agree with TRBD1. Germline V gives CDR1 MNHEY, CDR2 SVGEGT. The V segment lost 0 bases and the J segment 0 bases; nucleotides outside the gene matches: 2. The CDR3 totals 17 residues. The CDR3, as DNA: TGTGCCAGCAGTTACTCGGACAGGGGGATAGCCAAAAACATTCAGTACTTC. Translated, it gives CASSYSDRGIAKNIQYF.

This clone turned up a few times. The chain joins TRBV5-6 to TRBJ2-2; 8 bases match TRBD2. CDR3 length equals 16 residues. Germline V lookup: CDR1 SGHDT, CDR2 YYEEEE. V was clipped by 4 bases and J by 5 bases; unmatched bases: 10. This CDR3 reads CASSHTSGGFTGELFF. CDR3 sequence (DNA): TGTGCCAGCAGCCATACTAGCGGAGGCTTTACCGGGGAGCTGTTTTTT.

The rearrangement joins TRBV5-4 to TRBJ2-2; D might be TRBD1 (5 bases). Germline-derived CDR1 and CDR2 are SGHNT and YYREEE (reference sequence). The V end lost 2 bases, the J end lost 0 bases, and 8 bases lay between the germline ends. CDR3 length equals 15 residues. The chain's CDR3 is CASSLGAANTGELFF. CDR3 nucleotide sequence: TGTGCCAGCAGCTTAGGGGCAGCGAACACCGGGGAGCTGTTTTTT.

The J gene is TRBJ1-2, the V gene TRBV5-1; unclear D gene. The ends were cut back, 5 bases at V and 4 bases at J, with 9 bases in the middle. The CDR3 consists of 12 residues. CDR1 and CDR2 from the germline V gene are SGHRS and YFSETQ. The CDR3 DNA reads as TGCGCCAGCAGAGAGGACTTCTATGGCTACACCTTC. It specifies CASREDFYGYTF.

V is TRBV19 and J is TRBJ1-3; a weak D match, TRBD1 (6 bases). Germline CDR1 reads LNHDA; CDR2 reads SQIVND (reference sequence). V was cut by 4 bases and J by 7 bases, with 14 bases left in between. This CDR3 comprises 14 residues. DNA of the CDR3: TGTGCCAGTAGTACGTGGGGGCTTGGCAACACCATATATTTT. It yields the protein CASSTWGLGNTIYF. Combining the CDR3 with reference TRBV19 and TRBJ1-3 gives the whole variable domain DGGITQSPKYLFRKEGQNVTLSCEQNLNHDAMYWYRQDPGQGLRLIYYSQIVNDFQKGDIAEGYSVSREKKESFPLTVTSAQKNPTAFYLCASSTWGLGNTIYFGEGSWLTVV.

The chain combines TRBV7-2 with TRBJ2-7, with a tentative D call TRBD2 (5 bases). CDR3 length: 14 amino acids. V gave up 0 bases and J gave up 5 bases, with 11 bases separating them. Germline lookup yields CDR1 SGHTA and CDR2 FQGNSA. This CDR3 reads CASSLAQRENEQYF. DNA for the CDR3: TGTGCCAGCAGCTTAGCGCAAAGGGAGAACGAGCAGTACTTC.

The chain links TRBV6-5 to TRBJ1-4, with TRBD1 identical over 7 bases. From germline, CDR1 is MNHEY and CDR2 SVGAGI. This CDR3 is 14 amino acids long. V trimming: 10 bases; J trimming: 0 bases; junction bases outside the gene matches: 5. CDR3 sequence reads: CATQGGATNEKLFF. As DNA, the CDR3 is TGTGCCACCCAGGGGGGTGCAACTAATGAAAAACTGTTTTTT.